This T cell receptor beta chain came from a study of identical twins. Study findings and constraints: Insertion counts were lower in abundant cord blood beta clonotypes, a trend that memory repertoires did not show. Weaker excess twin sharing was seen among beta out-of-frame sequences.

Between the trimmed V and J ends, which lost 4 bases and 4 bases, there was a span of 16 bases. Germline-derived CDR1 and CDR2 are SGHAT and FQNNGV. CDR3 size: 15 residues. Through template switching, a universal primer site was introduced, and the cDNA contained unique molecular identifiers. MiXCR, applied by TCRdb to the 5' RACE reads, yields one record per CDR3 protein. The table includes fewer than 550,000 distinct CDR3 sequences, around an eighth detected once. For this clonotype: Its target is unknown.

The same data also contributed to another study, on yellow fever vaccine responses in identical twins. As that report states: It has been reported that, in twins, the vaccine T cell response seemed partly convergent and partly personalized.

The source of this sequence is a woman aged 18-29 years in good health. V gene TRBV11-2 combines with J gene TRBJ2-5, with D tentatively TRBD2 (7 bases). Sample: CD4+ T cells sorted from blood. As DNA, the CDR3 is TGTGCCAGCAGCTGGGACGGGGCGGGGGCAGAGACCCAGTACTTC. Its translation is CASSWDGAGAETQYF.